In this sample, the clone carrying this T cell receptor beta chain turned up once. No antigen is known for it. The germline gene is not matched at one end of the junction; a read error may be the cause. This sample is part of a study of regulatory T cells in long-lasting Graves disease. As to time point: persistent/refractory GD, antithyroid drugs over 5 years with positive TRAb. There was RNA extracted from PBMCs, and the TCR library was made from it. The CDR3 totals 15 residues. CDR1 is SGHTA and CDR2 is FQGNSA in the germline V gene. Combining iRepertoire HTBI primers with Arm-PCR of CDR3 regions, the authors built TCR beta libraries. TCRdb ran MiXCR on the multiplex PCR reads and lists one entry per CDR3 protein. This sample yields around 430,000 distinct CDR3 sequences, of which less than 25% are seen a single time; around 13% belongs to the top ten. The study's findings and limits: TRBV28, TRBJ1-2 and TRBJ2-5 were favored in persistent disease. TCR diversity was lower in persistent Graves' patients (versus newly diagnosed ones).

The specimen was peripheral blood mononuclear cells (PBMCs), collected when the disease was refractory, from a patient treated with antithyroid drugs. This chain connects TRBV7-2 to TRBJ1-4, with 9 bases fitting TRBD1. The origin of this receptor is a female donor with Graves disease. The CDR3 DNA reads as TGTGCCGGCAGCGCGACAGGGGGGAGTAATGAAAAACTGTTTTTT. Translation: CAGSATGGSNEKLFF. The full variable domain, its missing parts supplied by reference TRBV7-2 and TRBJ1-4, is GAGVSQSPSNKVTEKGKDVELRCDPISGHTALYWYRQSLGQGLEFLIYFQGNSAPDKSGLPSDRFSAERTGGSVSTLTIQRTQQEDSAVYLCAGSATGGSNEKLFFGSGTQLSVL.